These 13 T cell receptor beta chains were sequenced from one sample in a study of blood T cell repertoires in COVID-19. Only in-frame clones appear in the TCRdb table, and some are missing; sequencing was by immunoSEQ multiplex PCR. The table lists about 440,000 clones, 70% to 90% of them singletons. Material: PBMCs or T cells enriched from blood (not recorded which). All receptors come from a young woman with acute COVID-19.

This chain joins TRBV10-3 and TRBJ1-1; D uncertain. The ends were cut back, 7 bases at V and 2 bases at J, with 17 bases in the middle. Per the germline V gene, CDR1 is ENHRY and CDR2 is SYGVKD. The CDR3 has 15 amino acids. The CDR3 DNA follows: TGTGCCATCAAAGTGGGCACGGAGGGAAACACTGAAGCTTTCTTT. As protein: CAIKVGTEGNTEAFF.

The rearrangement links TRBV5-4 to TRBJ1-5, with D perhaps matching TRBD1 (5 bases). Trimming took 0 bases from V and 4 from J, leaving 8 bases between them. Germline CDR1 is SGHNT and CDR2 is YYREEE (reference sequence). This CDR3 is 14 amino acids long. CDR3 in amino acids: CASSLAGINQPQHF. CDR3 sequence (DNA): TGTGCCAGCAGCTTGGCAGGGATTAATCAGCCCCAGCATTTT.

The CDR3 coding sequence is TGTGCCGGCACGGGACTAGCGTTCAATGAGCAGTTCTTC. Translated: CAGTGLAFNEQFF. V usage is TRBV30 and J usage is TRBJ2-1; 10 bases map to TRBD2. Germline CDR1 and CDR2: GTSNPN and SVGIG (reference sequence). V shed 8 bases and J 6 bases; nucleotides not matched to a gene: 7. The CDR3 consists of 13 residues.

This chain links TRBV6-5 with TRBJ2-3; maybe TRBD2 (6 bases). Germline CDR1 reads MNHEY; CDR2 reads SVGAGI. The CDR3 spans 13 residues. V gave up 9 bases and J gave up 2 bases, with 12 bases separating them. The CDR3 DNA follows: TGTGCCAGATTAAAGCGGGTCACAGATACGCAGTATTTT. Residues: CARLKRVTDTQYF.

This clone was counted once. The chain couples TRBV13 to TRBJ1-1; D gene ambiguous. The CDR3 spans 14 residues. Germline-derived CDR1 and CDR2 are PRHDT and FYEKMQ (reference sequence). Trimming took off 2 bases at V and 0 bases at J, with 7 bases between the two ends. CDR3 region: CASSLQSVNTEAFF. In nucleotides, the CDR3 is TGTGCCAGCAGCTTACAAAGCGTGAACACTGAAGCTTTCTTT.

The chain recombines TRBV27 with TRBJ1-5; D unclear. The CDR3 length is 18 residues. V lost 1 base, J lost 0 bases, and 16 bases lay in between. CDR1 is MNHEY, CDR2 SMNVEV, per germline (reference sequence). The CDR3 reads CASSLFGQLEVSNQPQHF. CDR3 DNA: TGTGCCAGCAGTTTATTCGGGCAGTTGGAGGTTAGCAATCAGCCCCAGCATTTT.

This clone was detected only a few times. The gene calls are TRBV20-1 and TRBJ2-7; unclear D gene. The CDR3 loop spans 11 amino acids. V lost 3 bases to trimming and J lost 4 bases, with 7 bases between them. Per germline, CDR1 DFQATT and CDR2 SNEGSKA (reference sequence). CDR3 DNA: TGCAGTGCTAGGTCCAGGTACGAGCAGTACTTC. Translation gives CSARSRYEQYF.

Here the CDR3 DNA reads TGTGCCTGGAGTTTTAACGTAGAAGAGACCCAGTACTTC. Translated: CAWSFNVEETQYF. The chain joins TRBV30 to TRBJ2-5; D remains ambiguous. The CDR3 is made up of 13 amino acids. The ends were cut back, 2 bases at V and 3 bases at J, with 10 bases in the middle. Germline V gene data show CDR1 as GTSNPN and CDR2 as SVGIG (reference sequence).

The rearrangement uses TRBV7-2 and TRBJ1-3; 7 bases line up with TRBD1. The CDR3 consists of 14 residues. J was trimmed by 3 bases and V by 6 bases; bases with no gene match: 5. The germline gives CDR1 SGHTA, CDR2 FQGNSA. Written as DNA, the CDR3 is TGTGCCAGCAGGAGAGACAGGGTTGGAAACACCATATATTTT. Translated, it gives CASRRDRVGNTIYF. Full variable domain (remainder filled in from reference TRBV7-2 and TRBJ1-3): GAGVSQSPSNKVTEKGKDVELRCDPISGHTALYWYRQSLGQGLEFLIYFQGNSAPDKSGLPSDRFSAERTGGSVSTLTIQRTQQEDSAVYLCASRRDRVGNTIYFGEGSWLTVV.

This sequence joins TRBV7-8 and TRBJ2-7; D gene uncertain. V lost 1 base and J lost 0, with 10 bases in between. CDR3 length: 15 residues. CDR1 SGHVS and CDR2 FQNEAQ come from the germline V gene. Here the CDR3 DNA reads TGTGCCAGCAGCTTAGTAAGCGCCGACTCCTACGAGCAGTACTTC. Amino acid sequence: CASSLVSADSYEQYF.

V and J are TRBV5-8 and TRBJ2-5; 7 bases match TRBD1. Germline-derived CDR1 and CDR2 are SGHTS and YDEGEE. V was pared by 0 bases and J by 7 bases, with 24 bases of the junction left unmatched. The CDR3 consists of 20 residues. The CDR3 bases are TGTGCCAGCAGCTTGGGAGGGGGCCGTTCCCAGGGGACCGCCGAGGGGACCCAGTACTTC. This sequence encodes CASSLGGGRSQGTAEGTQYF.

The chain couples TRBV28 to TRBJ1-1; no definite D call. There are 12 residues in the CDR3. Germline V gene sequence: CDR1 MDHEN, CDR2 SYDVKM. V lost 2 bases to trimming and J lost 7 bases, with 8 bases between them. The CDR3 region has the DNA TGTGCCAGCAGTTTACTCCGCGGTGAAGCTTTCTTT. Translated, it gives CASSLLRGEAFF.

The rearrangement uses TRBV9 and TRBJ2-7; D remains unclear. Germline V gene data show CDR1 as SGDLS and CDR2 as YYNGEE. Deletions cut 3 bases from V and 2 bases from J, with 12 bases between. This CDR3 comprises 14 residues. CDR3 in DNA: TGTGCCAGCAGCGCCCCATCTCTAGCCTACGAGCAGTACTTC. It translates to CASSAPSLAYEQYF. Complete variable domain (other parts from reference TRBV9 and TRBJ2-7): DSGVTQTPKHLITATGQRVTLRCSPRSGDLSVYWYQQSLDQGLQFLIQYYNGEERAKGNILERFSAQQFPDLHSELNLSSLELGDSALYFCASSAPSLAYEQYFGPGTRLTVT.